The 7 T cell receptor beta chains reported below all come from one sample, sequenced in a study of T cells after yellow fever vaccination. TCRdb recomputed calls from the 5' RACE reads with MiXCR, one row per CDR3 protein. The data hold hundreds of thousands of distinct CDR3 sequences, with roughly 13% observed a single time. The sample here was PBMCs, taken on the day of the yellow fever booster vaccination. Every receptor here comes from a man aged 25-45 years who received the YFV17D yellow fever vaccine.

The V gene is TRBV5-1, the J gene TRBJ2-7; the D is unclear. In germline, CDR1 is SGHRS, CDR2 YFSETQ. The CDR3 consists of 13 residues. V was pared by 4 bases and J by 5 bases, with 13 bases between. In nucleotides, the CDR3 is TGCGCCAGCAGCCCCGACTCAGGCCACGAGCAGTACTTC. Protein sequence: CASSPDSGHEQYF.

This clonotype showed up many times. This rearrangement joins TRBV20-1 to TRBJ2-7, with no clear D. The CDR3 consists of 12 residues. Germline-derived CDR1 and CDR2 are DFQATT and SNEGSKA (reference sequence). Trimming shortened V by 6 bases and J by 2 bases, and 11 bases separated the two germline ends. CDR3 loop: CSASPETYEQYF. CDR3 nucleotide sequence: TGCAGTGCATCCCCCGAAACCTACGAGCAGTACTTC.

Ten or more counts support this clonotype. The chain couples TRBV23-1 to TRBJ2-5, with no clear D. TRBV23-1 is marked as an open reading frame, function uncertain. Trimming shortened V by 5 bases and J by 5 bases, and 24 bases separated the two germline ends. The CDR3 extends over 17 amino acids. The CDR3: CASSTSNKLPFRETQYF. CDR3 sequence (DNA): TGCGCCAGCAGTACGTCCAACAAGCTCCCGTTTCGGGAGACCCAGTACTTC.

This chain links TRBV20-1 with TRBJ2-1, with a weak D call TRBD2 (6 bases). V lost 3 bases and J lost 1, with 13 bases in between. The germline V gene encodes CDR1 DFQATT and CDR2 SNEGSKA (reference sequence). There are 15 residues in the CDR3. CDR3 sequence reads: CSASKLGTSYNEQFF. DNA for the CDR3: TGCAGTGCTAGTAAACTGGGGACTTCCTACAATGAGCAGTTCTTC.

This rearrangement joins TRBV7-6 to TRBJ2-5; D may match TRBD1 or TRBD2 (5 bases each). The CDR3 totals 15 residues. CDR1 and CDR2 from the germline V gene are SGHVS and FNYEAQ. V gave up 1 base and J gave up 4 bases, with 13 bases separating them. CDR3 region: CASSLDLGGGETQYF. The CDR3 coding sequence is TGTGCCAGCAGCTTAGATCTGGGTGGGGGAGAGACCCAGTACTTC.

The V and J genes are TRBV25-1 and TRBJ1-2; D uncertain. Trimming stripped 3 bases from V and 8 bases from J, with 10 bases between. The CDR3 has 12 amino acids. CDR1 is MGHDK and CDR2 is SYGVNS in the germline V gene. For the CDR3, the DNA is TGTGCCAGCAGTGATTGGGGAGGGGGCTACACCTTC. This gives the protein CASSDWGGGYTF.

The rearrangement joins TRBV6-1 to TRBJ1-1, with D unclear. Germline V gene lookup returns CDR1 MNHNS and CDR2 SASEGT. The CDR3 consists of 14 residues. The ends were cut back, 6 bases at V and 0 bases at J, with 11 bases in the middle. The CDR3 nucleotides are TGTGCCAGCAGCCGCGGACCGCTGAACACTGAAGCTTTCTTT. Translation gives CASSRGPLNTEAFF.